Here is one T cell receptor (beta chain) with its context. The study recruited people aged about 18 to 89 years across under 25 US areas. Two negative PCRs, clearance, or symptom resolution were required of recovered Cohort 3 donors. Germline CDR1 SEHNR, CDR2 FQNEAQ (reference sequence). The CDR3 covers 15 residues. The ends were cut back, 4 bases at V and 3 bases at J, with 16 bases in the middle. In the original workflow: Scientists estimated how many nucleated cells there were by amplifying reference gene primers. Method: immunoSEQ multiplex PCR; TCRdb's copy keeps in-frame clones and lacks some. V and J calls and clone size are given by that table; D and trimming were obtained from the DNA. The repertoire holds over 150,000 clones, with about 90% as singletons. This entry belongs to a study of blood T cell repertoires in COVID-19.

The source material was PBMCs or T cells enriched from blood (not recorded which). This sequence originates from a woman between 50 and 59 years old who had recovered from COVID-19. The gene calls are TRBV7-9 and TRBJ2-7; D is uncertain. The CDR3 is CASSSSLGANYEQYF. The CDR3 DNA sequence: TGTGCCAGCAGCTCATCCTTGGGCGCAAACTACGAGCAGTACTTC.